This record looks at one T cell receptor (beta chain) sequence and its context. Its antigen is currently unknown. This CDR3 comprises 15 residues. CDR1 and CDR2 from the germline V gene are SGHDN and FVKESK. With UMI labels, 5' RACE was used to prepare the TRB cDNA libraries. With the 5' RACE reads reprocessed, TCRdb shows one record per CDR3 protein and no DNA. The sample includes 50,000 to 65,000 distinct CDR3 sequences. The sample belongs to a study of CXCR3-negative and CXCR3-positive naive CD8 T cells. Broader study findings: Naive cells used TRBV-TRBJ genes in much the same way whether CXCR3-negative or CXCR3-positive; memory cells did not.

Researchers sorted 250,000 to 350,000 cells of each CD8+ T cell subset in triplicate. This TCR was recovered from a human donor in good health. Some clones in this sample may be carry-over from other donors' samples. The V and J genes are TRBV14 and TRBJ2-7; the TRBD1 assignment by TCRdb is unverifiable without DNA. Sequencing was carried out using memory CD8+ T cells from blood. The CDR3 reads CASSRMGVKAYEQYF.